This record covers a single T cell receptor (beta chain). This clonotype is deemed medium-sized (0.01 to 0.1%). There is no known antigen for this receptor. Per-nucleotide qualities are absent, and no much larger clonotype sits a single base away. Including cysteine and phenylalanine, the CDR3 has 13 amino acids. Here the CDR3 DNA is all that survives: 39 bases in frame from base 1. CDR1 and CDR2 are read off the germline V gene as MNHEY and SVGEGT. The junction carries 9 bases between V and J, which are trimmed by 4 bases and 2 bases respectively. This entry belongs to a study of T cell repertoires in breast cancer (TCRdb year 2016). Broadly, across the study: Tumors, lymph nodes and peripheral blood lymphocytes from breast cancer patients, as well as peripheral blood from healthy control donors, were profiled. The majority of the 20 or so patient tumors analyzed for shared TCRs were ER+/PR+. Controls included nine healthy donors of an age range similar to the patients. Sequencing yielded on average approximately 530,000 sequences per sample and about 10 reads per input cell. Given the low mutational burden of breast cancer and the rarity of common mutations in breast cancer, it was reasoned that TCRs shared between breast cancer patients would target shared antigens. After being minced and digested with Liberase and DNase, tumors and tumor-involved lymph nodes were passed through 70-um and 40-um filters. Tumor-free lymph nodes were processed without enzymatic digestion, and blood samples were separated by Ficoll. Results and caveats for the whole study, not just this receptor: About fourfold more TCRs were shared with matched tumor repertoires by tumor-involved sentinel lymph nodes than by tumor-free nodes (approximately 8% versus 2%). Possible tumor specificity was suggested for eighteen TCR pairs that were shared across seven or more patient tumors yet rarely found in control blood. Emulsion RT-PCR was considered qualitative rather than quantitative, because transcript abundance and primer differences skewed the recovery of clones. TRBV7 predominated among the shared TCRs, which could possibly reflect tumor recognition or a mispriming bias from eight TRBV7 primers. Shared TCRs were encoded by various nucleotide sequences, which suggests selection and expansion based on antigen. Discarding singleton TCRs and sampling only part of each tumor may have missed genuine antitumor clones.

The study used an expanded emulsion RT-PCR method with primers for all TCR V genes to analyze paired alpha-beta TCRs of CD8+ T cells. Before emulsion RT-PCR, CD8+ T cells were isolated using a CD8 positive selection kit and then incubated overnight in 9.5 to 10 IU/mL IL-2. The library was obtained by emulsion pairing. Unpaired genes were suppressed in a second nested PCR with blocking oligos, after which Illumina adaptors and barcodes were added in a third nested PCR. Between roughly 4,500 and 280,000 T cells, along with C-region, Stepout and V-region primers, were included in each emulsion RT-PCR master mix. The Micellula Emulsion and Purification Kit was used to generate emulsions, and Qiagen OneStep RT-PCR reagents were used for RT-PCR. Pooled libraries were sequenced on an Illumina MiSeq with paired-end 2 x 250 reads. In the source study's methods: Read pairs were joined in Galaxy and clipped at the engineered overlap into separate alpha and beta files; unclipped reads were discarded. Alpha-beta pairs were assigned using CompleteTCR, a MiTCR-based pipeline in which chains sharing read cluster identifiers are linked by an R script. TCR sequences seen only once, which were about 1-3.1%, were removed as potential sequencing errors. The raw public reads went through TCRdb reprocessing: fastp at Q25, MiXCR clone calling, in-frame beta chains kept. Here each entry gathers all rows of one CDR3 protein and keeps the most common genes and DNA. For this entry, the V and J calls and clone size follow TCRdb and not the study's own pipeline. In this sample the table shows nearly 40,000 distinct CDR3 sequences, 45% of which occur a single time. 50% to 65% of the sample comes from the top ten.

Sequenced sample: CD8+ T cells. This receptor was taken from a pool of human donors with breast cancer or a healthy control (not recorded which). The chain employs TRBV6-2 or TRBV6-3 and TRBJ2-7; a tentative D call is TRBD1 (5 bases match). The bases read TGTGCCAGCAGTTTTACAGGAACCTACGAGCAGTACTTC. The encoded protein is CASSFTGTYEQYF.